These 17 T cell receptor beta chains share one sample of origin, sequenced in a study of cytomegalovirus exposure and HLA in healthy donors listed by TCRdb under 2017. Library generation was performed with the immunoSEQ multiplex PCR assay. For the multiplex PCR, a mixture combining 60 forward primers for TCR Vbeta segments and 13 reverse primers for TCR Jbeta segments was used. TCRdb limited this immuneACCESS table to in-frame rearrangements with V and J called. A share of clones is missing; checked studies link under half to unresolved V genes, and the rest is unexplained. The sample table contains about 100,000 clones; only one count was recorded for roughly 80% of them. The biggest ten clones account for about 1.7% of the sample. The sample taken for sequencing was PBMCs. Receptors were obtained from a woman in her thirties or forties in good health and CMV-seronegative.

V and J are TRBV19 and TRBJ1-1; D is possibly TRBD1 (5 bases). This CDR3 is built from 15 residues. V lost 1 base and J lost 0, with 9 bases in between. Germline CDR1 reads LNHDA; CDR2 reads SQIVND (reference sequence). CDR3: CASSIGRGLNTEAFF. The CDR3 DNA sequence: TGTGCCAGTAGTATAGGTAGGGGTTTGAACACTGAAGCTTTCTTT.

The V and J genes are TRBV9 and TRBJ2-2; TRBD1 matches at 7 bases. V trimming: 4 bases; J trimming: 2 bases; junction bases outside the gene matches: 11. The germline gives CDR1 SGDLS, CDR2 YYNGEE. This CDR3 region has 17 residues. The CDR3: CASSYPKTGPNTGELFF. The DNA of the CDR3 is TGTGCCAGCAGCTATCCGAAGACAGGGCCAAACACCGGGGAGCTGTTTTTT.

The gene calls are TRBV2 and TRBJ2-1; TRBD2 agrees at 7 bases. Germline-derived CDR1 and CDR2 are SNHLY and FYNNEI. The V and J ends lost 7 bases and 1 base, in that order; junction bases with no gene match: 4. The CDR3 runs to 14 residues. CDR3 sequence: CASTLAASYNEQFF. CDR3 nucleotide sequence: TGTGCCAGCACGCTAGCGGCTTCCTACAATGAGCAGTTCTTC. The whole variable domain, filled in from reference TRBV2 and TRBJ2-1, reads EPEVTQTPSHQVTQMGQEVILRCVPISNHLYFYWYRQILGQKVEFLVSFYNNEISEKSEIFDDQFSVERPDGSNFTLKIRSTKLEDSAMYFCASTLAASYNEQFFGPGTRLTVL.

This chain links TRBV6-5 with TRBJ2-7, with 7 bases lining up with TRBD2. Germline CDR1 reads MNHEY; CDR2 reads SVGAGI. After removal of 2 bases from V and 3 bases from J, the junction contained 4 bases not matched to a gene. CDR3 length: 14 residues. Here the CDR3 DNA reads TGTGCCAGCAGTTACCAGCGGGACCTCTACGAGCAGTACTTC. Protein product: CASSYQRDLYEQYF.

This chain joins TRBV5-1 and TRBJ2-1, with TRBD2 matching over 10 bases. The CDR3 consists of 15 residues. Germline trimming cut 5 bases from V and 4 bases from J; bases unmatched to any gene: 6. Germline CDR1 reads SGHRS; CDR2 reads YFSETQ. The CDR3 reads CASRPGLAEYNEQFF. The CDR3, as DNA: TGCGCCAGCAGACCCGGACTAGCGGAGTACAATGAGCAGTTCTTC.

The rearrangement uses TRBV2 and TRBJ2-5; tentative D call: TRBD1 (6 bases). From germline, CDR1 is SNHLY and CDR2 FYNNEI. This CDR3 has 16 amino acids. V was clipped by 5 bases and J by 2 bases, with 18 bases between them. The CDR3 loop is CASSSRRGQKQETQYF. The CDR3 nucleotides read TGTGCCAGCAGTTCCCGGAGAGGACAGAAACAAGAGACCCAGTACTTC. The variable domain in full, completed from reference TRBV2 and TRBJ2-5, reads EPEVTQTPSHQVTQMGQEVILRCVPISNHLYFYWYRQILGQKVEFLVSFYNNEISEKSEIFDDQFSVERPDGSNFTLKIRSTKLEDSAMYFCASSSRRGQKQETQYFGPGTRLLVL.

This clone was seen more than once but under ten times. The chain carries TRBV4-2 and TRBJ2-1; TRBD2 matches 14 bases. Germline V lookup: CDR1 LGHNA, CDR2 YNFKEQ. The CDR3 length is 15 residues. V dropped 4 bases and J dropped 8; count of bases not matched to a gene: 4. CDR3 sequence (DNA): TGTGCCAGCAGCCTGGGACTAGCGGGAGAAGATGAGCAGTTCTTC. Amino acids: CASSLGLAGEDEQFF.

The V gene is TRBV7-2, the J gene TRBJ1-4; D uncertain. The CDR3 is made up of 15 amino acids. The germline V gene encodes CDR1 SGHTA and CDR2 FQGNSA. V gave up 5 bases and J gave up 5 bases, with 15 bases separating them. CDR3 in DNA: TGTGCCAGCAGCGGGAGGGTGGCCTCCAATGAAAAACTGTTTTTT. Its translation is CASSGRVASNEKLFF.

The chain recombines TRBV4-1 with TRBJ2-6; possible D gene TRBD1, 5 bases. CDR1 MGHRA and CDR2 YSYEKL come from the germline V gene. This CDR3 contains 16 residues. Trimming took 1 base from V and 4 from J, leaving 11 bases between them. For the CDR3, the DNA is TGCGCCAGCAGCCAAGTGGGGCTATCGGGGGCCAACGTCCTGACTTTC. It codes for CASSQVGLSGANVLTF.

The chain links TRBV2 to TRBJ1-2; TRBD1 matches at 8 bases. The CDR3 covers 14 residues. V lost 8 bases to trimming and J lost 0 bases; unmatched junction nucleotides: 5. Germline CDR1 is SNHLY and CDR2 is FYNNEI. The CDR3 protein is CASVGQGANYGYTF. CDR3 in DNA: TGTGCCAGCGTAGGACAGGGAGCTAACTATGGCTACACCTTC.

This rearrangement joins TRBV7-8 to TRBJ2-7; weak D call: TRBD2 (6 bases). The CDR3 runs 16 residues. The germline V gene has CDR1 SGHVS and CDR2 FQNEAQ. Trimming shortened V by 3 bases and J by 0 bases, and 15 bases separated the two germline ends. The CDR3 here is CASSFKRAKSSYEQYF. DNA of the CDR3: TGTGCCAGCAGCTTTAAGCGGGCCAAGAGCTCCTACGAGCAGTACTTC.

This chain joins TRBV5-1 and TRBJ2-4; tentatively, D is TRBD2 (6 bases). The germline gives CDR1 SGHRS, CDR2 YFSETQ. CDR3 length equals 17 residues. V was pared by 0 bases and J by 1 base, with 14 bases between. CDR3 region: CASSLGREWTAKNIQYF. DNA for the CDR3: TGCGCCAGCAGCTTGGGGCGGGAATGGACGGCCAAAAACATTCAGTACTTC.

The table lists this clone with a few counts. DNA of the CDR3: TGCGCCAGCAGCCTGCGTGGCGACTCCCCGTTGGAAGGGCAGTACTTC. Translation: CASSLRGDSPLEGQYF. The chain uses TRBV5-1 and TRBJ2-7; D gene ambiguous. From germline, CDR1 is SGHRS and CDR2 YFSETQ. This CDR3 spans 16 amino acids. V was shortened by 4 bases and J by 9 bases, with 26 bases between the two germline ends.

This clone appeared a few times. The chain joins TRBV4-3 to TRBJ2-7; possibly TRBD1 for D (6 bases). CDR1 and CDR2 (germline): LGHNA, YSLEER. The CDR3 consists of 16 residues. Between the trimmed V and J ends, which lost 1 base and 3 bases, there was a span of 16 bases. This CDR3 reads CASSQGVGRGNYEQYF. Here the CDR3 DNA reads TGCGCCAGCAGCCAAGGTGTAGGCAGGGGAAACTACGAGCAGTACTTC.

The rearrangement uses TRBV10-3 and TRBJ2-1; weak D call: TRBD2 (6 bases). This CDR3 is built from 14 residues. V lost 3 bases and J lost 8, with 14 bases in between. Germline lookup yields CDR1 ENHRY and CDR2 SYGVKD. The CDR3 sequence: CAISDELARDEQFF. In DNA, the CDR3 is TGTGCCATCAGTGATGAACTAGCTAGGGATGAGCAGTTCTTC.

This clone has a single count. The chain links TRBV18 to TRBJ2-5; D perhaps matches TRBD1 (5 bases). The germline CDR1 and CDR2 sequences are KGHSH and LQKENI. This CDR3 is 14 amino acids long. The V and J ends lost 2 bases and 2 bases respectively, with 9 bases between them. The CDR3 region is CASSPGRTQETQYF. CDR3 nucleotides: TGTGCCAGCTCACCAGGGCGGACACAAGAGACCCAGTACTTC.

The chain uses TRBV7-2 and TRBJ1-1; TRBD1 agrees at 11 bases. CDR1 and CDR2 (germline): SGHTA, FQGNSA. The CDR3 is made up of 16 amino acids. After removal of 6 bases from V and 0 bases from J, the junction contained 6 bases not matched to a gene. CDR3 amino acids: CASSLDRGLLNTEAFF. CDR3 DNA: TGTGCCAGCAGTTTGGACAGGGGGCTTTTGAACACTGAAGCTTTCTTT.